Each of the 13 T cell receptor beta chains below was sequenced from the same sample in a study of control samples from healthy donors and cancer patients. Produced via immunoSEQ multiplex PCR; TCRdb's table is partial and in-frame only. The sample yields 70,000 to 90,000 clones, around 94% seen once. Sequencing was performed on blood. Receptor source: a woman between 18 and 30 years old in good health.

This chain connects TRBV28 to TRBJ1-1; D gene uncertain. V gave up 2 bases and J gave up 2 bases, with 9 bases separating them. Germline V lookup: CDR1 MDHEN, CDR2 SYDVKM. The CDR3 is made up of 14 amino acids. DNA for the CDR3: TGTGCCAGCAGTTTACTTGGCACTAACACTGAAGCTTTCTTT. It encodes CASSLLGTNTEAFF.

J is TRBJ2-3 and V is TRBV5-1; D is possibly TRBD1 or TRBD2 (7 bases each). The germline V and J ends were trimmed by 2 bases and 0 bases, with 13 bases remaining between them. The CDR3 runs to 16 residues. Germline V CDR1 and CDR2: SGHRS, YFSETQ. CDR3 protein: CASSLAGQFSTDTQYF. The CDR3 region has the DNA TGCGCCAGCAGCTTAGCGGGACAGTTTAGCACAGATACGCAGTATTTT.

This chain joins TRBV10-3 and TRBJ1-1, with 7 bases matching TRBD1. The CDR3 has 15 amino acids. V lost 2 bases and J lost 2; bases outside the gene matches: 5. CDR1 is ENHRY, CDR2 SYGVKD, per germline. The CDR3 loop reads CAISERTGVNTEAFF. Written as DNA, the CDR3 is TGTGCCATCAGTGAGAGGACAGGAGTAAACACTGAAGCTTTCTTT.

This rearrangement joins TRBV10-1 to TRBJ2-1; 9 bases match TRBD2. V gave up 0 bases and J gave up 6 bases; unmatched junction bases: 9. The CDR3 sequence is 17 residues long. Germline V lookup: CDR1 WNHNN, CDR2 SYGVQD (reference sequence). CDR3: CASSESAERGEVNEQFF. The CDR3 nucleotides are TGCGCCAGCAGTGAGTCGGCCGAGCGGGGGGAGGTCAATGAGCAGTTCTTC.

The gene calls are TRBV7-8 and TRBJ1-6; D gene ambiguous. CDR1 SGHVS and CDR2 FQNEAQ come from the germline V gene. The V end was cut by 1 base, the J end by 9 bases, with 16 bases between. This CDR3 is 16 amino acids long. The CDR3 DNA follows: TGTGCCAGCAGCTTAGACCCCCCAGGTCACGGTTCACCCCTCCACTTT. This gives the protein CASSLDPPGHGSPLHF.

V and J are TRBV27 and TRBJ1-6; D may be TRBD1 (5 bases). V lost 3 bases, J lost 10 bases, and 7 bases lay in between. Germline lookup yields CDR1 MNHEY and CDR2 SMNVEV (reference sequence). The CDR3 covers 12 residues. The CDR3 sequence: CASSFRGSPLHF. Written as DNA, the CDR3 is TGTGCCAGCAGTTTCCGGGGCTCACCCCTCCACTTT.

The rearrangement uses TRBV27 and TRBJ1-2; 7 positions agree with TRBD1. The ends lost 6 bases at V and 8 bases at J; junction bases unmatched: 12. Germline V lookup: CDR1 MNHEY, CDR2 SMNVEV (reference sequence). The CDR3 runs 14 residues. CDR3: CASSSANRQGGYTF. CDR3 nucleotides: TGTGCCAGCAGCTCGGCAAACCGACAGGGAGGCTACACCTTC.

The chain is built from TRBV28 and TRBJ1-5; D possibly corresponds to TRBD1 (5 bases). The V gene's germline CDR1 is MDHEN and CDR2 SYDVKM. Trimming pared 1 base from V and 6 bases from J, leaving 13 bases between. The CDR3 totals 15 residues. In nucleotides, the CDR3 is TGTGCCAGCAGTTTATTCGGGGGATCGGGTCAGCCCCAGCATTTT. It encodes CASSLFGGSGQPQHF.

This chain links TRBV5-6 with TRBJ2-2; 7 bases line up with TRBD2. CDR1 is SGHDT, CDR2 YYEEEE, per germline. CDR3 size: 17 residues. The trim removed 1 base at V and 4 bases at J, leaving 10 bases unmatched. CDR3 loop: CASSLMGGSGVTGELFF. In DNA form, the CDR3 reads TGTGCCAGCAGCTTGATGGGCGGGAGCGGCGTCACCGGGGAGCTGTTTTTT.

For the CDR3, the DNA is TGTGCCAGCAGTTCCTGGACTGGGACTGAAGCTTTCTTT. Encoded protein: CASSSWTGTEAFF. The rearrangement uses TRBV27 and TRBJ1-1; D is undetermined. The CDR3 runs to 13 residues. Looked up from germline, CDR1 is MNHEY and CDR2 is SMNVEV (reference sequence). Trimming pared 4 bases from V and 5 bases from J, leaving 11 bases between.

V usage is TRBV27 and J usage is TRBJ2-7, with 10 bases lining up with TRBD2. V lost 0 bases, J lost 3 bases, and 11 bases stayed unmatched. The CDR3 extends over 18 amino acids. The V gene's germline CDR1 is MNHEY and CDR2 SMNVEV (reference sequence). The CDR3, as DNA: TGTGCCAGCAGTTTATCGATGTTCAGGAGCGGGGGGGACTACGAGCAGTACTTC. Its protein product is CASSLSMFRSGGDYEQYF.

This clone has just a few counts. Other DNA sequences in this specimen translate into the identical CDR3. V is TRBV28 and J is TRBJ2-7; D remains unclear. Germline V gives CDR1 MDHEN, CDR2 SYDVKM. The CDR3 sequence is 12 residues long. V was clipped by 6 bases and J by 0 bases, with 6 bases between them. The CDR3 here is CASRSSSYEQYF. In nucleotides, the CDR3 is TGTGCCAGCAGATCGAGCTCCTACGAGCAGTACTTC.

The J gene is TRBJ2-7, the V gene TRBV6-6; 9 positions agree with TRBD1. With 5 bases clipped from V and 3 bases from J, the junction kept 14 bases outside the gene matches. The CDR3 consists of 17 residues. CDR1 is MNHNY and CDR2 is SVGAGI in the germline V gene (reference sequence). In DNA, the CDR3 is TGTGCCAGCAGTCCACCTATGCGGGGACAGGGTTTCTACGAGCAGTACTTC. It encodes CASSPPMRGQGFYEQYF.